One T cell receptor (beta chain) is described in this entry. In its sample, this clone was seen a few times. It lacks a known antigen. Per-base quality was not reported, and no clone a single base away is much larger than it. The High Capacity cDNA Reverse Transcription Kit was used to reverse transcribe all of the isolated RNA, meaning that expressed TCRB transcripts were what got sequenced. Deep immunoSEQ sequencing was applied to naive, central memory and regulatory T cell samples, giving an average of roughly 3.6 million total reads per sample. Sorted cells were lysed in RLT buffer and RNA was extracted with DNase-treated RNeasy Micro or Mini kits, depending on cell number. Each cell subset was processed on its own to prevent cross-contamination, while patient and healthy donor samples were processed together. TCRB sequences were amplified from cDNA with the immunoSEQ multiplex PCR, producing 87-bp fragments spanning the CDR3 region. Amplicons were sequenced on the Illumina HiSeq platform. In the source study's methods: PCR bias was computationally corrected using synthetic template baselines, reads within Hamming distance 2 were collapsed, and singletons that could not be merged were discarded. Reads were aligned against IMGT so that V, D and J genes, CDR3 length and insertions or deletions at six rearrangement sites could be assigned. Clonotype counts were normalized to sorted cell number within each subset before computing true diversity and Gini coefficients with the tcR R package. The overlap coefficient, calculated on TCRB nucleotide sequences, was used to quantify repertoire sharing. As a proxy for the pre-selection repertoire, out-of-frame TCRB sequences from naive cells were analyzed. In TCRdb, the immuneACCESS table is reduced to in-frame sequences with V and J assigned. These tables do not hold every clone; where another copy was compared, an unresolved V gene accounts for under half, and the others remain unexplained. The V and J calls and clone size were taken over from that table, and D and trimming were inferred from the DNA. Present in this sample are about 260,000 clones, more than 65% of which were seen just once. 0.053% of the sample comes from the top ten.

These data belong to a study of beta chain features in type 1 diabetes (dated by TCRdb to the late 2010s). Some background on the complete study: Mean age, gender distribution, total cell number and subset yield were not different between patients and healthy donors. A total of roughly 99 million sorted cells were examined across all samples, and the number of cells per subset was strongly correlated with RNA yield. The study compared the TCRB repertoires of sorted circulating CD4+ T cell subsets in recently diagnosed type 1 diabetes patients with those in matched healthy donors. Regulatory and stem cell-like memory subsets were obtained from only 8 patients and about 8 healthy donors, while naive and central memory subsets were obtained from all 30 or so donors.

The CDR3 holds 14 amino acids from the cysteine to the phenylalanine. Only the CDR3 portion is preserved as DNA: 42 bases, with reading frame beginning at the first base. CDR1 GTSNPN and CDR2 SVGIG were looked up in the germline V gene (reference sequence). Clipping removes 3 bases from V and 8 bases from J, with 6 as the unmatched junction base count. Broader findings and caveats from the paper: Only small numbers of individuals were included in the HLA sub-analyses, which left unresolved whether HLA type had any influence on TCRB rearrangement. A moderate but significant shortening of TCRB CDR3 length was observed in type 1 diabetes patients in all four CD4+ subsets. At VDJ recombination sites, patients with type 1 diabetes made fewer insertions and deleted more nucleotides, a pattern implying thymic rearrangement abnormalities. Because cDNA was sequenced instead of genomic DNA, activated cells with high expression could be over-represented, although the groups did not differ in activation or CD3 levels. Shorter templates might have been favored by PCR, but patient and control samples were amplified and corrected together, so both groups would have been affected equally by any skew. The naive, central memory and regulatory TCRB repertoires appeared to resemble one another more closely among patients than among healthy donors.

Each donor gave one peripheral blood draw, averaging approximately 0.11 L, which was collected into heparinised tubes. A BD FACSAria II and a panel including CD45RO, CCR7, CD25, CD127, CD95 and CD27 were used to sort naive, central memory, regulatory and stem cell-like memory CD4+ T cells. All sorted populations exceeded 95% purity. PBMCs were isolated right away by Lymphoprep density gradient centrifugation and were stained directly, without culture. To minimize batch effects, samples were stained and sorted in pairs, one healthy donor with one patient per experiment. This sequence originates from a young man in good health. The rearranged chain carries TRBV30 and TRBJ2-1; the central 11 bases match TRBD2. Sequencing input: naive CD4+ T cells from blood. Taken with the paper, the label for cell subset or site translates to: true naive CD4+ T cells. The CDR3 protein is CAWRVSGRGDEQFF. The bases read TGTGCCTGGAGGGTTAGCGGGAGGGGAGATGAGCAGTTCTTC.